This TCR beta chain emerged from a study of Graves' ophthalmopathy and Graves' hyperthyroidism (dated by TCRdb to 2017 to 2018). About the investigation overall: Stable hyperthyroidism was defined as no progression to ophthalmopathy within 18 months of follow-up. An independent validation cohort comprised 18 to 20 hyperthyroidism patients and 17 patients who later progressed from hyperthyroidism to ophthalmopathy. T-cell repertoires of thyroid tissue and blood were compared in several hyperthyroidism patients. To explore V-J signatures that separate ophthalmopathy from hyperthyroidism, a discovery set of approximately 100 patients was enrolled, consisting of fewer than 45 with ophthalmopathy and around 57 with stable hyperthyroidism. The study used TCR beta repertoire signatures to distinguish Graves' ophthalmopathy from Graves' hyperthyroidism and to predict progression to ophthalmopathy. Once sampling was done, hyperthyroidism patients were given methimazole at a starting dose of 30 mg daily, while ophthalmopathy patients were given high-dose intravenous methylprednisolone. In total, 135 blood samples were TCR-sequenced: fewer than 50 ophthalmopathy, roughly 80 hyperthyroidism and roughly 17 hyperthyroidism-to-ophthalmopathy patients.

For repertoire sequencing, TCR beta CDR3 regions were amplified from RNA transcripts. A first-round RT-PCR used HTBI primers with the Qiagen OneStep RT-PCR kit, followed by a second-round multiplex PCR, size selection and purification. The libraries underwent paired-end sequencing with 100 bp reads on an Illumina HiSeq2000. In the source study's methods: SOAPnuke was used for read processing, and reads with adapters, uncalled bases, a mean Phred below 15, or no exact constant-primer or identifier match were discarded. COPE v1.2.5 was used to merge the high-quality paired reads. Each unique nucleotide sequence was defined as a clonotype, and clonotypes were aligned to IMGT TRB V, D and J references with MiTCR v1.1. Analysis was restricted to V-J combinations with a frequency above 0.0001, which covered about 99% of repertoires. A TCR clonal expansion and chaos score per V-J combination was defined as the ratio of F50 clonal expansion to chaos observed in the TCRdist matrix. Welch's t-statistics and random forest were used to reduce features to some 13 V-J combinations, which were fed into a naive Bayes classifier. The similarity between thyroid and blood repertoires was quantified using the Morisita-Horn index. TCRdb reprocessed the public reads (quality trimming at Q25 with fastp, clone calling with MiXCR) and kept in-frame beta chains. Each CDR3 protein gets just one entry, which takes the most common genes and DNA from the rows behind it. The V and J calls follow TCRdb's processing rather than the paper's. The sample table shows approximately 540,000 distinct CDR3 sequences, and approximately 37% are seen once. Of the sample, 3.5% to 5% falls within the top ten clones.

The paper as a whole reports these results and caveats: Most expanded thyroid clonotypes with frequency above 0.001 were also detected in blood, suggesting blood repertoires may reflect the thyroid immune response. The 13-signature model separated ophthalmopathy from stable hyperthyroidism with over 85% sensitivity and 81.08% specificity in cross-validation, and 80%/75% in the test set. In validation, the model predicted ophthalmopathy progression with more than 70% sensitivity and about 77% specificity; 12 predicted patients were CT-confirmed with GO in a median of 6.5 months. Sample size was not statistically predetermined, and group allocation was not concealed from the investigators.

Hyperthyroidism patients were newly diagnosed, were aged 18 to 65 years, and had a disease duration under 2 months. Patients were excluded if they had other autoimmune diseases, uncontrolled infections, pregnancy or lactation. Diagnosis was based on clinical symptoms, serum thyroxine, TRAb, thyroid ultrasound and orbital computed tomography. Total RNA was extracted with Trizol reagent and quality-checked on an Agilent 2100 Bioanalyzer. At the junction V is shortened by 3 bases and J by 13 bases, with 16 bases in between. The CDR3, cysteine through phenylalanine, is 13 amino acids long. Here the CDR3 DNA is all that survives: 39 bases in frame from base 1. CDR1 and CDR2 (SGHTA, FQGNSA) derive from the germline V gene. Note on this clonotype: Its antigen remains undetermined. One base away there is no much larger clone; base qualities are not given.

The rearranged segments are TRBV7-2 and TRBJ1-5; too little of a D gene remains to name it. This TCR derives from an adult man with Graves' hyperthyroidism. Specimen: peripheral blood or thyroid tissue (not recorded which). The DNA sequence reads TGTGCCAGCAGCTTGGGCAGCTATAGCAATCAGCATTTT. This sequence encodes CASSLGSYSNQHF. The variable domain in full, with residues beyond the CDR3 obtained from the reference TRBV7-2 and TRBJ1-5 genes, is GAGVSQSPSNKVTEKGKDVELRCDPISGHTALYWYRQSLGQGLEFLIYFQGNSAPDKSGLPSDRFSAERTGGSVSTLTIQRTQQEDSAVYLCASSLGSYSNQHFGDGTRLSIL.